These T cell receptor beta chains were read from a single sample in a study of preoperative IRX-2 immunotherapy in early breast cancer. Profiled with immunoSEQ multiplex PCR; TCRdb holds only in-frame clones, not every one. The sample contains 35,000 to 50,000 clones, about 95% of which appear only once. The sample here was tumor tissue, taken after IRX-2 immunotherapy. Source of these receptors: a human donor with breast cancer. Each CDR3 is given with its conserved first and last residue. Fields, in order: D gene, V gene, J gene, clone size, CDR3 protein, CDR3 DNA. A D gene is named only where the DNA matches it firmly. A row's size may be missing; if present it is once, few, many or a size class.

.	TRBV2	TRBJ2-3	.	CASRPVRLREAQYF	TGTGCCAGCAGGCCAGTCAGGTTGCGCGAGGCGCAGTATTTT
TRBD1	TRBV9	TRBJ2-3	.	CASSAYWTGTDTQYF	TGTGCCAGCAGCGCATACTGGACAGGGACAGATACGCAGTATTTT
TRBD2	TRBV6-5	TRBJ2-6	once	CASRGDDVLTF	TGTGCCAGCCGGGGGGATGACGTCCTGACTTTC
.	TRBV15	TRBJ2-5	.	CATSRVGAETQYF	TGTGCCACCAGCAGAGTGGGAGCAGAGACCCAGTACTTC
.	TRBV7-9	TRBJ2-7	.	CASSSDYEQYF	TGTGCCAGCAGCTCCGACTACGAGCAGTACTTC
TRBD1	TRBV7-9	TRBJ2-3	.	CASSSLQGSSTHTQYF	TGTGCCAGCAGCTCTCTACAGGGGTCCTCAACGCATACGCAGTATTTT
TRBD2	TRBV2	TRBJ2-3	.	CASAVLAASSTDTQYF	TGTGCCAGCGCAGTTCTAGCGGCCTCTAGCACAGATACGCAGTATTTT
TRBD2	TRBV11-1	TRBJ2-1	.	CASQGTSWYEQFF	TGTGCCAGCCAAGGGACTAGCTGGTATGAGCAGTTCTTC
TRBD1	TRBV28	TRBJ1-6	once	CASRDEGASYNSPLHF	TGTGCCAGCAGGGACGAGGGGGCCTCATATAATTCACCCCTCCACTTT
.	TRBV4-2	TRBJ1-1	.	CASSQETRGSKAFF	TGTGCCAGCAGCCAAGAAACGCGGGGGAGCAAAGCTTTCTTT
TRBD2	TRBV30	TRBJ2-2	.	CAWSVRGRATGELFF	TGTGCCTGGAGTGTACGGGGGAGGGCCACCGGGGAGCTGTTTTTT
.	TRBV9	TRBJ1-3	.	CASSVGAAGNTIYF	TGTGCCAGCAGCGTAGGGGCGGCTGGAAACACCATATATTTT
.	TRBV7-6	TRBJ2-3	.	CASSLRGAADTQYF	TGTGCCAGCAGCTTAAGGGGGGCTGCAGATACGCAGTATTTT
.	TRBV19	TRBJ1-4	.	CASRVGYGQAPANEKLFF	TGTGCCAGTAGAGTTGGGTATGGCCAGGCTCCGGCTAATGAAAAACTGTTTTTT
.	TRBV14	TRBJ2-5	.	CASSQELEGVTQYF	TGTGCCAGCAGCCAAGAATTAGAGGGGGTGACCCAGTACTTC
.	TRBV5-5	TRBJ2-5	.	CASSPPEGVQETQYF	TGTGCCAGCAGCCCCCCCGAGGGGGTCCAAGAGACCCAGTACTTC
TRBD1	TRBV28	TRBJ2-1	.	CASDGTAPDNEQFF	TGTGCCAGCGACGGGACAGCCCCGGACAATGAGCAGTTCTTC
.	TRBV27	TRBJ1-3	few	CASSLPGNTIYF	TGTGCCAGCAGTTTACCGGGAAACACCATATATTTT
.	TRBV5-1	TRBJ1-1	.	CASSLSHGPGLAFF	TGCGCCAGCAGCTTGTCCCACGGGCCCGGACTTGCTTTCTTT
TRBD1	TRBV10-3	TRBJ1-2	once	CAISERGPDGYTF	TGTGCCATCAGTGAAAGGGGGCCCGATGGCTACACCTTC
.	TRBV9	TRBJ1-1	few	CASSVRTVNTEAFF	TGTGCCAGCAGCGTAAGGACGGTGAACACTGAAGCTTTCTTT
TRBD2	TRBV7-7	TRBJ2-2	.	CASSLEGGRGTGELFF	TGTGCCAGCAGCTTAGAGGGCGGGAGAGGAACCGGGGAGCTGTTTTTT
.	TRBV2	TRBJ2-7	.	CASSEDRLRTSYEQYF	TGTGCCAGCAGTGAAGACCGCCTTCGCACCTCCTACGAGCAGTACTTC
.	TRBV28	TRBJ1-1	.	CASSLSLKNLLNTEAFF	TGTGCCAGCAGTTTAAGCTTAAAGAACCTACTGAACACTGAAGCTTTCTTT
TRBD2	TRBV14	TRBJ2-7	.	CASSPWGGKNYEQYF	TGTGCCAGCAGCCCGTGGGGGGGGAAAAACTACGAGCAGTACTTC
.	TRBV19	TRBJ2-7	.	CASSIRSSRSSYEQYF	TGTGCCAGTAGTATACGTAGTAGCAGGAGCTCCTACGAGCAGTACTTC
.	TRBV10-3	TRBJ1-3	few	CAISATRLSSGNTIYF	TGTGCCATCAGTGCTACCCGCCTGAGCTCTGGAAACACCATATATTTT
.	TRBV5-1	TRBJ2-2	.	CASSIVSNGELFF	TGCGCCAGCAGCATTGTCTCGAACGGGGAGCTGTTTTTT
.	TRBV19	TRBJ2-2	.	CASSISGGPGDVGELFF	TGTGCCAGTAGTATATCCGGCGGGCCAGGGGATGTCGGGGAGCTGTTTTTT
TRBD2	TRBV5-4	TRBJ2-5	.	CASSLGTSGREGETQYF	TGTGCCAGCAGCCTTGGGACTAGCGGGAGGGAGGGGGAGACCCAGTACTTC
.	TRBV30	TRBJ1-2	.	CAWSPNAGVEGYTF	TGTGCCTGGAGCCCAAACGCGGGGGTCGAAGGCTACACCTTC
TRBD2	TRBV7-9	TRBJ2-2	.	CASTPPGGARDTGELFF	TGTGCCAGCACTCCTCCGGGGGGGGCGCGGGACACCGGGGAGCTGTTTTTT
TRBD2	TRBV7-3	TRBJ2-5	.	CASSPGTSGGYQETQYF	TGTGCCAGCAGCCCCGGGACTAGCGGGGGGTACCAAGAGACCCAGTACTTC
.	TRBV7-2	TRBJ2-7	.	CASSLKRYEQYF	TGTGCCAGCAGCCTTAAACGATACGAGCAGTACTTC
.	TRBV28	TRBJ2-7	.	CASSSDRPYEQYF	TGTGCCAGCAGTTCCGACAGGCCCTACGAGCAGTACTTC
TRBD1	TRBV7-2	TRBJ2-1	.	CASKTQGGGGNEQFF	TGTGCCAGCAAGACACAGGGGGGTGGGGGCAATGAGCAGTTCTTC
.	TRBV6-1	TRBJ1-5	.	CASSPPEYSNQPQHF	TGTGCCAGCAGTCCCCCAGAGTATAGCAATCAGCCCCAGCATTTT
.	TRBV7-2	TRBJ2-1	.	CASSLWSGVSYNEQFF	TGTGCCAGCAGCTTGTGGTCCGGGGTTTCCTACAATGAGCAGTTCTTC
.	TRBV5-7	TRBJ1-2	.	CASSLRRDNGYTF	TGTGCCAGCAGCTTGCGCCGCGACAATGGCTACACCTTC
.	TRBV7-2	TRBJ2-5	.	CASRGGRETQYF	TGTGCCAGCAGGGGGGGCCGGGAGACCCAGTACTTC
.	TRBV11-2	TRBJ2-1	.	CASSKDPGAIGQFF	TGTGCCAGCAGCAAGGACCCCGGGGCCATTGGGCAGTTCTTC
.	TRBV5-1	TRBJ2-3	.	CASSLAGRASADTQYF	TGCGCCAGCAGCTTGGCCGGCAGAGCGAGCGCAGATACGCAGTATTTT
.	TRBV13	TRBJ2-7	.	CASSLAIQDEQYF	TGTGCCAGCAGCTTAGCTATCCAGGACGAGCAGTACTTC
.	TRBV6-1	TRBJ1-2	few	CASSESGIGYTF	TGTGCCAGCAGTGAATCCGGGATCGGCTACACCTTC
.	TRBV14	TRBJ1-2	.	CASSQGRSYGYTF	TGTGCCAGCAGCCAAGGGCGTAGCTATGGCTACACCTTC
.	TRBV14	TRBJ1-4	.	CASSQRSRVGEKLFF	TGTGCCAGCAGCCAACGGTCCCGCGTCGGCGAAAAACTGTTTTTT
.	TRBV5-1	TRBJ1-5	.	CASSLESADRGQPQHF	TGCGCCAGCAGCTTGGAGTCGGCCGATCGGGGACAGCCCCAGCATTTT
.	TRBV5-6	TRBJ2-1	.	CASTPGFVFGRQGSKFF	TGTGCCAGCACCCCTGGGTTTGTTTTCGGCCGGCAGGGGAGCAAGTTCTTC
TRBD2	TRBV11-3	TRBJ2-3	.	CASSLGRAGGFTDTQYF	TGTGCCAGCAGCTTAGGACGAGCGGGGGGCTTCACAGATACGCAGTATTTT
TRBD2	TRBV7-2	TRBJ2-5	.	CASSSPPGTSREETQYF	TGTGCCAGCAGCTCCCCTCCCGGGACTAGCAGGGAAGAGACCCAGTACTTC
.	TRBV7-9	TRBJ1-1	.	CASSLVLMTAFF	TGTGCCAGCAGCTTAGTGTTGATGACAGCTTTCTTT
TRBD1	TRBV6-5	TRBJ1-1	once	CASRRTGGTEAFF	TGTGCCAGCAGGAGGACAGGGGGCACTGAAGCTTTCTTT
.	TRBV4-3	TRBJ1-2	.	CASSQGLFYGYTF	TGCGCCAGCAGCCAAGGCCTCTTCTATGGCTACACCTTC